A selection of T cell receptor beta chains follows, all from one sample in a study of cytomegalovirus exposure and HLA in healthy donors. The method was immunoSEQ multiplex PCR; TCRdb's version includes in-frame clones alone and lacks a portion of them. This sample has more than 140,000 clones, with approximately 80% found just once. The sequenced sample consisted of PBMCs. All receptors derive from a man aged 25 to 40 in good health and CMV-seropositive. Each CDR3 is given with its conserved first and last residue. Fields, in order: V gene, D gene, J gene, CDR3 DNA, CDR3 protein. D genes are given only for firm matches.

>TRBV30|NA|TRBJ2-1
TGTACCTGGAGTCCTGACAGCTACAATGAGCAGTTCTTC
CTWSPDSYNEQFF
>TRBV7-2|TRBD1|TRBJ2-5
TGTGCCAGCAGCTTACTAGGGGACAGGGTATTGCGTGAGACCCAGTACTTC
CASSLLGDRVLRETQYF
>TRBV4-2|NA|TRBJ2-4
TGTGCCAGCAGCCAACCCTCCGGCGGCATTCAGTACTTC
CASSQPSGGIQYF
>TRBV4-3|NA|TRBJ2-1
TGCGCCAGCAGCCCGGCGGGACAGAGCTCCTACAATGAGCAGTTCTTC
CASSPAGQSSYNEQFF
>TRBV19|NA|TRBJ1-4
TGTGCCAGTATTCAAACGACAGCCTCTAATGAAAAACTGTTTTTT
CASIQTTASNEKLFF
>TRBV28|NA|TRBJ2-3
TGTGCCAGCAGCGACAGGCTACGCACAGATACGCAGTATTTT
CASSDRLRTDTQYF
>TRBV21-1|NA|TRBJ1-1
TGTGCCAGCAGCAAGCCCAGGTCGAGATACACTGAAGCTTTCTTT
CASSKPRSRYTEAFF
>TRBV9|TRBD1|TRBJ1-3
TGTGCCAGCAGCGTAGGACAGGGCGCTGGAAACACCATATATTTT
CASSVGQGAGNTIYF
>TRBV19|NA|TRBJ1-2
TGTGCCAGTAGGCCACTCGGGGAGGTGGGTGGCTACACCTTC
CASRPLGEVGGYTF
>TRBV7-2|TRBD1|TRBJ2-3
TGTGCCAGCAGCCCCCGACAGGGTAAAGGTCCAGATACGCAGTATTTT
CASSPRQGKGPDTQYF